The rows below give T cell receptor beta chains drawn from one sample of a study of Graves' ophthalmopathy and Graves' hyperthyroidism. TCRdb fed the multiplex PCR reads into MiXCR, producing one record per CDR3 protein. The sample contains almost 750,000 distinct CDR3 sequences, 40% of which appear only once. The specimen was peripheral blood. The receptors shown here come from an adult man with Graves' ophthalmopathy. CDR3s include the opening cysteine and the closing phenylalanine or tryptophan. Fields, in order: J gene, D gene, clone size, V gene, CDR3 protein, CDR3 DNA. A D gene is named only where the DNA matches it firmly. The listing skips clone size in some rows; elsewhere it reads once, few, many or a size class.

TRBJ2-6	-	few	TRBV7-9	CASVGGVSSGANVLTF	TGTGCCAGCGTCGGGGGAGTGAGCTCTGGGGCCAACGTCCTGACTTTC
TRBJ2-5	TRBD2	many	TRBV2	CASTETSGQETQYF	TGTGCCAGCACCGAGACTAGCGGACAAGAGACCCAGTACTTC
TRBJ1-1	-	-	TRBV6-6	CASRDTQGTEAFF	TGTGCCAGCCGGGATACCCAGGGGACTGAAGCTTTCTTT
TRBJ2-5	-	-	TRBV20-1	CSARDLETQYF	TGCAGTGCTAGAGATCTGGAGACCCAGTACTTC
TRBJ1-2	TRBD1	-	TRBV7-9	CASSLGGTGSLYGYTF	TGTGCCAGCAGTTTAGGAGGGACAGGGAGTCTCTATGGCTACACCTTC
TRBJ2-5	-	-	TRBV10-3	CAISESTLQETQYF	TGTGCCATCAGTGAGTCGACATTGCAAGAGACCCAGTACTTC
TRBJ2-2	-	-	TRBV25-1	CASTFAGTYTGELFF	TGTGCCAGCACTTTCGCTGGGACATACACCGGGGAGCTGTTTTTT
TRBJ2-7	-	many	TRBV29-1	CSVEEAGPYEQYF	TGCAGCGTTGAGGAAGCAGGGCCCTACGAGCAGTACTTC
TRBJ2-1	-	once	TRBV15	CATSRDTEQFF	TGTGCCACCAGCAGAGACACAGAGCAGTTCTTC
TRBJ2-2	-	-	TRBV25-1	CASSPGSGGELFF	TGCGCCAGCAGCCCAGGGTCGGGCGGGGAGCTGTTTTTT
TRBJ2-7	-	-	TRBV13	CASSLVGRNKYGQYF	TGTGCCAGCAGCTTAGTCGGCAGGAACAAATACGGGCAGTACTTC
TRBJ1-5	-	few	TRBV10-3	CASSELGYAAALSNQPQHF	TGTGCCAGCAGTGAACTGGGATACGCTGCGGCCCTTAGCAATCAGCCCCAGCATTTT
TRBJ1-2	-	many	TRBV7-9	CASSRGADYYGYTF	TGTGCCAGCAGCCGCGGGGCAGACTACTATGGCTACACCTTC
TRBJ1-1	TRBD1	-	TRBV7-2	CASSLVVGGLGTEAFF	TGTGCCAGCAGCTTAGTAGTAGGGGGCTTGGGCACTGAAGCTTTCTTT
TRBJ1-5	TRBD1	-	TRBV19	CASRITGTEGNQPQHF	TGTGCCAGTAGGATTACAGGGACAGAGGGCAATCAGCCCCAGCATTTT
TRBJ2-5	TRBD1	few	TRBV28	CASRRQGIWETQYF	TGTGCCAGCAGGCGACAGGGAATTTGGGAGACCCAGTACTTC
TRBJ1-4	TRBD1	few	TRBV7-9	CASSQHGQGATNEKLFF	TGTGCCAGCAGCCAACACGGACAGGGAGCAACTAATGAAAAACTGTTTTTT
TRBJ2-5	-	many	TRBV7-8	CASSMDLKGAQYF	TGTGCCAGCAGCATGGACCTAAAAGGGGCCCAGTACTTC
TRBJ2-2	-	-	TRBV29-1	CSVEGGGANTGELFF	TGCAGCGTGGAAGGGGGGGGGGCAAACACCGGGGAGCTGTTTTTT
TRBJ1-2	TRBD1	once	TRBV29-1	CSVRGTGVYGYTF	TGCAGCGTGAGAGGGACAGGGGTTTATGGCTACACCTTC
TRBJ1-6	-	few	TRBV11-2	CASSLSSVDSPLHF	TGTGCCAGCAGCTTAAGTAGTGTGGATTCACCCCTCCACTTT
TRBJ1-5	-	-	TRBV20-1	CSARVDVSSEPQHF	TGCAGTGCTAGAGTTGATGTAAGTTCCGAGCCCCAGCATTTT
TRBJ2-5	-	many	TRBV12-3/TRBV12-4	CASSLRGGRKETQYF	TGTGCCAGCAGCCTCAGGGGGGGGCGAAAAGAGACCCAGTACTTC
TRBJ2-7	-	few	TRBV6-6	CASSYVGHTYEQYF	TGTGCCAGCAGTTACGTTGGCCATACCTACGAGCAGTACTTC
TRBJ2-7	-	many	TRBV7-2	CASSSTGLTGSEQYF	TGTGCCAGCAGCTCGACCGGTCTAACAGGGAGCGAGCAGTACTTC
TRBJ1-4	TRBD1	-	TRBV11-3	CASSLGDRGRTEKLFF	TGTGCCAGCAGCTTAGGTGACAGGGGGAGGACTGAAAAACTGTTTTTT
TRBJ2-5	-	many	TRBV29-1	CSVGVSQETQYF	TGCAGCGTTGGTGTATCCCAAGAGACCCAGTACTTC
TRBJ2-2	-	-	TRBV7-9	CASSFLGVTGELFF	TGTGCCAGCAGCTTCCTGGGGGTCACCGGGGAGCTGTTTTTT
TRBJ2-6	TRBD1	-	TRBV29-1	CSVDKGQGANVLTF	TGCAGCGTTGATAAGGGACAGGGAGCCAACGTCCTGACTTTC
TRBJ1-5	TRBD1	-	TRBV24-1	CATSDRFGQGARETQHF	TGTGCCACCAGTGATCGATTCGGACAGGGGGCTCGAGAGACCCAGCATTTT
TRBJ2-5	-	few	TRBV2	CASSDTEQETQYF	TGTGCCAGCAGTGACACAGAGCAAGAGACCCAGTACTTC
TRBJ2-7	TRBD1	many	TRBV29-1	CSVWTGASYEQYF	TGCAGCGTATGGACAGGGGCATCCTACGAGCAGTACTTC
TRBJ2-5	-	many	TRBV29-1	CSVQHHGETQYF	TGCAGCGTCCAGCATCACGGAGAGACCCAGTACTTC
TRBJ1-2	TRBD1	few	TRBV6-5	CASSYSRTGHNYGYTF	TGTGCCAGCAGTTACTCGAGGACAGGACATAACTATGGCTACACCTTC
TRBJ1-4	-	-	TRBV10-3	CAISAGNEKLFF	TGTGCCATCAGTGCAGGGAATGAAAAACTGTTTTTT
TRBJ1-1	TRBD1	few	TRBV19	CASSIVPGQANTEAFF	TGTGCCAGTAGTATAGTTCCGGGACAGGCGAACACTGAAGCTTTCTTT
TRBJ2-2	TRBD2	-	TRBV25-1	CASSFLAVSGELFF	TGTGCCAGCAGTTTCCTAGCGGTGTCCGGGGAGCTGTTTTTT
TRBJ2-7	TRBD1	-	TRBV5-1	CASSAGQGAFPEQYF	TGCGCCAGCAGCGCGGGACAGGGGGCGTTCCCCGAGCAGTACTTC
TRBJ1-4	-	-	TRBV29-1	CSPAEGMGTEKLFF	TGCAGCCCTGCTGAGGGGATGGGGACTGAAAAACTGTTTTTT
TRBJ2-5	-	many	TRBV25-1	CASRDRYQETQYF	TGTGCCAGCCGAGACAGGTATCAAGAGACCCAGTACTTC
TRBJ1-5	-	-	TRBV29-1	CSVEQGVNQPQHF	TGCAGCGTTGAACAGGGCGTCAATCAGCCCCAGCATTTT
TRBJ1-5	-	few	TRBV10-2	CASSQEVSGSQPQHF	TGTGCCAGCAGCCAAGAAGTTTCAGGGAGTCAGCCCCAGCATTTT
TRBJ1-5	-	few	TRBV7-9	CASRKSSGGTNNQPQHF	TGTGCCAGCAGAAAGTCAAGTGGGGGGACAAACAATCAGCCCCAGCATTTT
TRBJ1-1	-	-	TRBV10-3	CAISGEVLGTEAFF	TGTGCCATCAGTGGGGAGGTCTTGGGAACTGAAGCTTTCTTT
TRBJ1-5	-	many	TRBV24-1	CATSFESDQPQHF	TGTGCCACCAGTTTCGAAAGCGACCAGCCCCAGCATTTT
TRBJ2-3	-	-	TRBV7-9	CASTRGSGSTDTQYF	TGTGCCAGCACCCGGGGCTCTGGGAGCACAGATACGCAGTATTTT
TRBJ1-1	-	many	TRBV29-1	CSVAGTANTEAFF	TGCAGCGTTGCGGGGACGGCGAACACTGAAGCTTTCTTT